The clone carrying this T cell receptor (beta chain) was counted a few times. Its specificity is unknown. The junction does not match germline at one end; this may be a read error. This record comes from a study of T-cell memory formation after mild COVID-19. Study-level results: Contracting CD8+ clones were enriched in EMRA, CD4+ mainly in CM and EM.

Germline CDR1 is MNHEY and CDR2 is SMNVEV (reference sequence). The CDR3 is 13 residues long. TCRdb reanalysed the 5' RACE reads using MiXCR and keeps one entry per CDR3 protein. This table has about 440,000 distinct CDR3 sequences, roughly 20% appearing once. The sample consisted of PBMCs or a T cell subset sorted from them (not recorded which). This clonotype originated in an adult woman who had mild COVID-19 (a few samples of this study predate the infection). Cell type and time point are not known. The rearrangement links TRBV27 to TRBJ1-5, with D possibly TRBD1 on 6 matching bases. The CDR3 DNA follows: TGTGCCAGCTGGGACACCCTATATCAGGCCCAGCATTTT. Translating it yields CASWDTLYQAQHF.